This entry describes one TCR beta chain. The data are from a study of cytomegalovirus exposure and HLA in healthy donors. The PCR employed 60 Vbeta primers together with 13 Jbeta primers. Sequencing used immunoSEQ multiplex PCR; TCRdb keeps in-frame clones, though not all of them. The table has approximately 170,000 clones, approximately 80% seen once. Samples came from healthy bone marrow donors. The CDR3 has 17 residues. Trimming left V 7 bases short and J 1 base short, with 22 bases between. CDR1 is MRHNA and CDR2 is SNTAGT in the germline V gene. The J gene is TRBJ1-2, the V gene TRBV6-4; a possible D gene is TRBD1 (5 bases). Material for sequencing was PBMCs. This receptor was taken from a female donor in good health and CMV-seronegative. DNA for the CDR3: TGTGCCAGCATATTGAGTCGGGGGACCTCACGTAACTATGGCTACACCTTC. Amino acids: CASILSRGTSRNYGYTF.